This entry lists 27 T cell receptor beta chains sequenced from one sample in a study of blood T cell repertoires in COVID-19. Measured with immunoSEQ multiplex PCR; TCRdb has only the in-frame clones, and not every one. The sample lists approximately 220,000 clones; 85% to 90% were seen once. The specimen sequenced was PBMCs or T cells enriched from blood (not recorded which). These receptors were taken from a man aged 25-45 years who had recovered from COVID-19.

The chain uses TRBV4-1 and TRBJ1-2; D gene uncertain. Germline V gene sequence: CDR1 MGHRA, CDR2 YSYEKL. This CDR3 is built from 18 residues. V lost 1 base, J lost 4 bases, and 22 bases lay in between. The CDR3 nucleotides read TGCGCCAGCAGCCAAGGTAATTTGGGGAGGTCAGACTTCTATGGCTACACCTTC. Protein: CASSQGNLGRSDFYGYTF.

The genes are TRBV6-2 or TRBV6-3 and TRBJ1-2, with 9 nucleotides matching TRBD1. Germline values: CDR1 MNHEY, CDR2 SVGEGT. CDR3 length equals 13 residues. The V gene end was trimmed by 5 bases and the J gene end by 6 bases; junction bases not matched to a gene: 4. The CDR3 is CASSRGQGNGYTF. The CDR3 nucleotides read TGTGCCAGCAGTCGTGGACAGGGGAATGGCTACACCTTC.

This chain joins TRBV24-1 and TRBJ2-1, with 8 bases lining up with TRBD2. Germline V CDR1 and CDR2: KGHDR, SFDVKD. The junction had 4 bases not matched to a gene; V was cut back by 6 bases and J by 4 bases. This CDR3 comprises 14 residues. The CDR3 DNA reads TGTGCCACCAGTTCCCTAGCGGGTTACAATGAGCAGTTCTTC. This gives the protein CATSSLAGYNEQFF.

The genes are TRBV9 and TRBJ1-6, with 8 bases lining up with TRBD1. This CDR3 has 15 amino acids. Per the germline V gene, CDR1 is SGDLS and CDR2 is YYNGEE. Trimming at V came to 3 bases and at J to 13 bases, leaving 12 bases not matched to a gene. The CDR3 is CASSAAGQGVNPLHF. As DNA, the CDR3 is TGTGCCAGCAGCGCCGCCGGACAGGGAGTTAATCCCCTCCACTTT. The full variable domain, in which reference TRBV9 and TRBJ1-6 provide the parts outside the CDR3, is DSGVTQTPKHLITATGQRVTLRCSPRSGDLSVYWYQQSLDQGLQFLIQYYNGEERAKGNILERFSAQQFPDLHSELNLSSLELGDSALYFCASSAAGQGVNPLHFGNGTRLTVT.

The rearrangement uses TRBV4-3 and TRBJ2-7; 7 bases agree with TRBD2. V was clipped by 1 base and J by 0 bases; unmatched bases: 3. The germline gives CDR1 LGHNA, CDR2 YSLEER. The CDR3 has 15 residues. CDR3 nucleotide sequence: TGCGCCAGCAGCCAAGCTAGCGGCTACTCCTACGAGCAGTACTTC. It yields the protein CASSQASGYSYEQYF.

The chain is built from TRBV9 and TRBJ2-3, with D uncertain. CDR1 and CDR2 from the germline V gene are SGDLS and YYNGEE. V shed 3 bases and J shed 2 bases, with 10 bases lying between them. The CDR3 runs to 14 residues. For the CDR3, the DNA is TGTGCCAGCAGCGGCGAATTCAACACAGATACGCAGTATTTT. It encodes CASSGEFNTDTQYF.

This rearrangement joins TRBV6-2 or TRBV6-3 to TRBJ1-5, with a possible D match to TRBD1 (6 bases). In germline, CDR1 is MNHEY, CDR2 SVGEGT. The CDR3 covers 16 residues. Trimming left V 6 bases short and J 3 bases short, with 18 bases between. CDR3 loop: CASSPLAAGVNQPQHF. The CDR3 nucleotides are TGTGCCAGCAGCCCCCTCGCGGCAGGGGTCAATCAGCCCCAGCATTTT.

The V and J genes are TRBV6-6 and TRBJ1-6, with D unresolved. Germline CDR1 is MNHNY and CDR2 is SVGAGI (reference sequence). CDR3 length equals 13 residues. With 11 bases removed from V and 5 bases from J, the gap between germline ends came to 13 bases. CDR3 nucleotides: TGTGCCGGCGGAATCACCGATAATTCACCCCTCCACTTT. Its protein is CAGGITDNSPLHF.

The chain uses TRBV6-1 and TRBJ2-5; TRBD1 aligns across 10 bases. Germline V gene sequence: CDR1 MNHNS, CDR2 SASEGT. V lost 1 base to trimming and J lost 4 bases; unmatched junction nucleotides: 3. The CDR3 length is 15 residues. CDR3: CASSEGTGGAETQYF. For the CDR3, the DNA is TGTGCCAGCAGTGAAGGGACAGGGGGGGCAGAGACCCAGTACTTC.

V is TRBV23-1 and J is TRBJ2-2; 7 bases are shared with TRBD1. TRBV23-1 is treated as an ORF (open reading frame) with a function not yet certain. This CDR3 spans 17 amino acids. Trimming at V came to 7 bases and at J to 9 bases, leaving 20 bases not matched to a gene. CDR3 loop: CASKGVRRGLRVRELFF. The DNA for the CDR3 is TGCGCCAGCAAAGGGGTTCGTAGGGGGCTTAGGGTCCGGGAGCTGTTTTTT.

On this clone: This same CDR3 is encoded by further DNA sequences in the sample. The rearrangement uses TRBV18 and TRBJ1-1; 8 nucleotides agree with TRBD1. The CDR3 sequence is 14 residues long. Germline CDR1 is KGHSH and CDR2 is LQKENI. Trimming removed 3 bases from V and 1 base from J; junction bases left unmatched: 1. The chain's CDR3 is CASSPGTGNTEAFF. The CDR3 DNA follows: TGTGCCAGCTCACCTGGGACAGGGAACACTGAAGCTTTCTTT.

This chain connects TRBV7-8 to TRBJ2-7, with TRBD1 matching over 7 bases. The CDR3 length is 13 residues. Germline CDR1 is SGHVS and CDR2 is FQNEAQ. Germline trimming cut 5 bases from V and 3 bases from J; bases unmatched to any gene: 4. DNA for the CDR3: TGTGCCAGCAGCCGGACAGGAAACTACGAGCAGTACTTC. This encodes CASSRTGNYEQYF.

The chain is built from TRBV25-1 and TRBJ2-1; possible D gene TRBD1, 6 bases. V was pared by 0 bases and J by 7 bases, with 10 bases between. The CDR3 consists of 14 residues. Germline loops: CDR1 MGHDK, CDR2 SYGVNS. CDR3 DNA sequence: TGTGCCAGCAGTGAATATACAGGGATGAATGAGCAGTTCTTC. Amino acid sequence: CASSEYTGMNEQFF. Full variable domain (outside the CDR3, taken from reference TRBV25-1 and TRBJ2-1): EADIYQTPRYLVIGTGKKITLECSQTMGHDKMYWYQQDPGMELHLIHYSYGVNSTEKGDLSSESTVSRIRTEHFPLTLESARPSHTSQYLCASSEYTGMNEQFFGPGTRLTVL.

The CDR3 loop is CASSYTGTDPYEQYF. The CDR3 DNA reads as TGTGCCAGCAGCTACACCGGGACAGACCCTTACGAGCAGTACTTC. The rearrangement uses TRBV6-5 and TRBJ2-7; TRBD1 matches at 7 bases. J was trimmed by 4 bases and V by 6 bases; bases with no gene match: 12. The CDR3 is 15 amino acids. Germline assignment: CDR1 MNHEY and CDR2 SVGAGI.

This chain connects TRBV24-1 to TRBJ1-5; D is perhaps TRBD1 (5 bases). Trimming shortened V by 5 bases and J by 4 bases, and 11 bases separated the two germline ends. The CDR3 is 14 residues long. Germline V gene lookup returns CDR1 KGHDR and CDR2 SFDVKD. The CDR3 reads CATSGGGGNQPQHF. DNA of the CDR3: TGTGCCACCAGTGGTGGGGGAGGGAATCAGCCCCAGCATTTT.

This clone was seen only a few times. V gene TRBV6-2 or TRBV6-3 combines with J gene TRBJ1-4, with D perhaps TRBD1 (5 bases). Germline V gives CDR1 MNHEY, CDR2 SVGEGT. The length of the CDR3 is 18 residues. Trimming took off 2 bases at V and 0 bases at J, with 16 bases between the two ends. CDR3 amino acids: CASSYNWRGLTTNEKLFF. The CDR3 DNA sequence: TGTGCCAGCAGTTACAATTGGAGGGGCCTAACAACTAATGAAAAACTGTTTTTT.

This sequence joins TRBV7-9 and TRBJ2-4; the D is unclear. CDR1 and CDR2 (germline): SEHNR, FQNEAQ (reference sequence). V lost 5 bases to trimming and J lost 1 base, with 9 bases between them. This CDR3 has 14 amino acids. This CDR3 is CASSPDTAKNIQYF. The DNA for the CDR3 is TGTGCCAGCAGCCCCGACACGGCCAAAAACATTCAGTACTTC.

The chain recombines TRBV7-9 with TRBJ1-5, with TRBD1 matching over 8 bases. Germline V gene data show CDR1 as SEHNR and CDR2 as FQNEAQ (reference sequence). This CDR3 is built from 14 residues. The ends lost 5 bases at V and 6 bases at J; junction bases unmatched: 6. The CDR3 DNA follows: TGTGCCAGCAGCCTTGGACAGGGTGGTCAGCCCCAGCATTTT. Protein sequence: CASSLGQGGQPQHF.

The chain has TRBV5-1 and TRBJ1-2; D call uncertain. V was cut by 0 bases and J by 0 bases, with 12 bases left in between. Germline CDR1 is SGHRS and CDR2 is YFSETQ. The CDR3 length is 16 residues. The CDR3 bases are TGCGCCAGCAGCTTGGCGTTCCCACTTCCTAACTATGGCTACACCTTC. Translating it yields CASSLAFPLPNYGYTF.

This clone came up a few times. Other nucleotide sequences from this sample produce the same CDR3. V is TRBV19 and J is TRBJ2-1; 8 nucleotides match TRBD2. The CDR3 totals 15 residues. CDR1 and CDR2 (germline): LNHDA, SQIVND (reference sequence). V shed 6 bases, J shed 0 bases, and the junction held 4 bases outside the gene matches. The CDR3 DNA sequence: TGTGCCAGTAGCCCCAGCGGGAGCTCCTACAATGAGCAGTTCTTC. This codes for CASSPSGSSYNEQFF.

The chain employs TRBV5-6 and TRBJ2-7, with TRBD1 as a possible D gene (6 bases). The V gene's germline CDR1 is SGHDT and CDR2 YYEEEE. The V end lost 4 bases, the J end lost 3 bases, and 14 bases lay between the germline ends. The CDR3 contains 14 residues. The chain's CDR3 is CASSRRDKNYEQYF. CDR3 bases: TGTGCCAGCAGCCGTCGGGACAAAAACTACGAGCAGTACTTC.

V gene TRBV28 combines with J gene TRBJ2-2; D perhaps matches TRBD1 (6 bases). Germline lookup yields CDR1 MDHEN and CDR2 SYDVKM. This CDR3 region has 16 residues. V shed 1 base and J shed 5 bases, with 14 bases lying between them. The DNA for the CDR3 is TGTGCCAGCAGTTTATATGAGGGGGTATTTACCGGGGAGCTGTTTTTT. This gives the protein CASSLYEGVFTGELFF. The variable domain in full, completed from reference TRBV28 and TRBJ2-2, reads DVKVTQSSRYLVKRTGEKVFLECVQDMDHENMFWYRQDPGLGLRLIYFSYDVKMKEKGDIPEGYSVSREKKERFSLILESASTNQTSMYLCASSLYEGVFTGELFFGEGSRLTVL.

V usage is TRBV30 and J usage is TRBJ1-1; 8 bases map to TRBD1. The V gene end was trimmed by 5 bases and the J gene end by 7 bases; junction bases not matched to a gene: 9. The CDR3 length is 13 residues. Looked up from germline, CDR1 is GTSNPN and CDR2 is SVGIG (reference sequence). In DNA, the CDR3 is TGTGCCTGGTCCGGGACAGGACATTATGAAGCTTTCTTT. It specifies CAWSGTGHYEAFF.

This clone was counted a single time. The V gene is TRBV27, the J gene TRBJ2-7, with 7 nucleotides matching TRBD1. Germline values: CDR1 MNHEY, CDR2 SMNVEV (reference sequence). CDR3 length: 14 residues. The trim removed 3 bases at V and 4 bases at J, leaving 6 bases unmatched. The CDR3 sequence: CASSFLDRAYEQYF. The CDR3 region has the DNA TGTGCCAGCAGTTTTCTCGACAGGGCATACGAGCAGTACTTC.

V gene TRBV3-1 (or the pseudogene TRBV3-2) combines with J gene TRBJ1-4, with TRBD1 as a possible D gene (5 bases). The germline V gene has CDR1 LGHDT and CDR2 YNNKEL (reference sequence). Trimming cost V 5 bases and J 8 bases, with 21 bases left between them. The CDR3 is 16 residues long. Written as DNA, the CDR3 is TGTGCCAGCAGCTCATCGGGGCTTCGCGGGACGGAAAAACTGTTTTTT. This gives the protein CASSSSGLRGTEKLFF.

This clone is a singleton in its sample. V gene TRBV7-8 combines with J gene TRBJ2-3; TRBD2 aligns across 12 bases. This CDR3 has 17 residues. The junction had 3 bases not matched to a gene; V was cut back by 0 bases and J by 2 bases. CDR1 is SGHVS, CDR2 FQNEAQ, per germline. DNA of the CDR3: TGTGCCAGCAGCTTAGCGCTAGCGGGAGGGGACACAGATACGCAGTATTTT. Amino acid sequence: CASSLALAGGDTDTQYF.

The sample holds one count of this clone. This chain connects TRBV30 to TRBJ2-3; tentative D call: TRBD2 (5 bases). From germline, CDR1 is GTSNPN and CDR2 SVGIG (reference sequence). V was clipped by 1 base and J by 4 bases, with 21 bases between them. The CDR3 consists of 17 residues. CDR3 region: CAWSAPGSVSSPDTQYF. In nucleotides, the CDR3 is TGTGCCTGGAGTGCCCCGGGTAGCGTCTCTAGCCCAGATACGCAGTATTTT.